Reported below is one TCR beta chain. Its cognate antigen is unknown. Repertoires were generated with immunoSEQ multiplex PCR, while TCRdb's copy carries only in-frame clones and drops some. The sample lists approximately 74,000 clones, around four fifths occurring once. The data derive from a study of OX40 agonist ivuxolimab in advanced cancers. Whole-study findings and limits: Some patients who did not respond also had low normalized T-cell clonal expansion.

The timepoints at which blood was sampled were baseline, cycle 4 day 1, and cycle 7 day 1. The receptor's source is an adult with an advanced solid tumor such as melanoma, head and neck, liver or kidney cancer. The source material was CD4+ or CD8+ T cells sorted from blood, sampled in a trial of the OX40 agonist ivuxolimab.

In nucleotides, the CDR3 is TGCGCCAGCAGCCTCCGGAAGGGAGATGAAAAACTGTTTTTT. Translating gives CASSLRKGDEKLFF. The chain joins TRBV5-1 to TRBJ1-4; D uncertain. Trimming left V 4 bases short and J 6 bases short, with 13 bases between. The CDR3 is 14 amino acids. Germline V CDR1 and CDR2: SGHRS, YFSETQ.